Below, 18 T cell receptor beta chains from the same sample are listed, as sequenced in a study of cytomegalovirus exposure and HLA in healthy donors. Researchers ran the PCR with 60 Vbeta and 13 Jbeta primers. The data were produced by immunoSEQ multiplex PCR, yet TCRdb's version contains in-frame clones alone and is incomplete. The table records about 130,000 clones, approximately 89% of them present only once. Sequencing used PBMCs. All receptors derive from a woman aged 25-40 years in good health and CMV-seropositive.

The gene calls are TRBV28 and TRBJ2-1; TRBD1 matches 11 bases. The CDR3 is 15 residues long. Germline assignment: CDR1 MDHEN and CDR2 SYDVKM. V lost 6 bases to trimming and J lost 5 bases; unmatched junction nucleotides: 6. In DNA form, the CDR3 reads TGTGCCAGCAGCCCCGGGACAGGGGGTAACAATGAGCAGTTCTTC. Its protein product is CASSPGTGGNNEQFF. Supplemented by reference TRBV28 and TRBJ2-1, the full variable domain reads DVKVTQSSRYLVKRTGEKVFLECVQDMDHENMFWYRQDPGLGLRLIYFSYDVKMKEKGDIPEGYSVSREKKERFSLILESASTNQTSMYLCASSPGTGGNNEQFFGPGTRLTVL.

The chain couples TRBV28 to TRBJ1-4, with 8 bases identical to TRBD1. The CDR3 consists of 14 residues. CDR1 and CDR2 from the germline V gene are MDHEN and SYDVKM. V was pared by 2 bases and J by 7 bases, with 3 bases of the junction left unmatched. The CDR3 loop is CASSLAGGFEKLFF. Written as DNA, the CDR3 is TGTGCCAGCAGTTTAGCAGGGGGCTTTGAAAAACTGTTTTTT.

The gene calls are TRBV5-6 and TRBJ1-2; possibly TRBD1 for D (6 bases). Trimming took 0 bases from V and 2 from J, leaving 14 bases between them. The length of the CDR3 is 16 residues. Looked up from germline, CDR1 is SGHDT and CDR2 is YYEEEE. CDR3: CASSLALTGMNYGYTF. CDR3 in DNA: TGTGCCAGCAGCTTGGCCCTTACAGGGATGAACTATGGCTACACCTTC. Supplemented by reference TRBV5-6 and TRBJ1-2, the full variable domain reads DAGVTQSPTHLIKTRGQQVTLRCSPKSGHDTVSWYQQALGQGPQFIFQYYEEEERQRGNFPDRFSGHQFPNYSSELNVNALLLGDSALYLCASSLALTGMNYGYTFGSGTRLTVV.

The V and J genes are TRBV30 and TRBJ1-3, with a tentative D call TRBD1 (5 bases). Germline CDR1 reads GTSNPN; CDR2 reads SVGIG (reference sequence). V lost 3 bases and J 4 bases, leaving 10 bases between the germline ends. The CDR3 is made up of 13 amino acids. CDR3 sequence reads: CAWRVTGGNTIYF. The CDR3 DNA is TGTGCCTGGAGGGTTACAGGCGGAAACACCATATATTTT.

The rearrangement uses TRBV6-1 and TRBJ2-7, with D perhaps matching TRBD1 (5 bases). From germline, CDR1 is MNHNS and CDR2 SASEGT. Trimming shortened V by 6 bases and J by 5 bases, and 17 bases separated the two germline ends. This CDR3 region has 14 residues. The CDR3 sequence: CASRLTGKLDEQYF. The CDR3, as DNA: TGTGCCAGCAGATTAACAGGAAAGCTTGACGAGCAGTACTTC.

V and J are TRBV5-5 and TRBJ1-2; 7 nucleotides agree with TRBD1. The CDR3 has 16 amino acids. V dropped 0 bases and J dropped 5; count of bases not matched to a gene: 10. CDR1 SGHKS and CDR2 YYEKEE come from the germline V gene (reference sequence). Here the CDR3 reads CASSLGQGRLEYGYTF. The CDR3 DNA is TGTGCCAGCAGCTTGGGACAGGGAAGGTTGGAGTATGGCTACACCTTC.

The genes are TRBV27 and TRBJ1-4, with 9 bases that match TRBD1. Germline V lookup: CDR1 MNHEY, CDR2 SMNVEV (reference sequence). The CDR3 length is 16 residues. With 6 bases clipped from V and 11 bases from J, the junction kept 16 bases outside the gene matches. As DNA, the CDR3 is TGTGCCAGCAGCCCGAGGGGGGGGACAGGGATGGAGAAACTGTTTTTT. Protein product: CASSPRGGTGMEKLFF.

The chain carries TRBV11-2 and TRBJ1-1, with D maybe TRBD1 (6 bases). The V end was cut by 1 base, the J end by 4 bases, with 13 bases between. Germline V gives CDR1 SGHAT, CDR2 FQNNGV. The length of the CDR3 is 15 residues. CDR3 DNA sequence: TGTGCCAGCAGCTTAGGTCCGAGGACAGCCACTGAAGCTTTCTTT. Encoded protein: CASSLGPRTATEAFF.

The genes are TRBV30 and TRBJ2-7, with D possibly TRBD1 on 6 matching bases. Trimming pared 3 bases from V and 5 bases from J, leaving 17 bases between. This CDR3 comprises 14 residues. Per the germline V gene, CDR1 is GTSNPN and CDR2 is SVGIG (reference sequence). As DNA, the CDR3 is TGTGCCTGGAGCCTGGGACAAGGGTTGGACGAGCAGTACTTC. Protein: CAWSLGQGLDEQYF.

This clone was recorded only once. The rearrangement joins TRBV7-9 to TRBJ2-1; no firm D call. With 0 bases removed from V and 8 bases from J, the gap between germline ends came to 5 bases. The CDR3 is 12 residues long. The germline gives CDR1 SEHNR, CDR2 FQNEAQ (reference sequence). The CDR3 loop reads CASSLARDEQFF. CDR3 DNA sequence: TGTGCCAGCAGCTTAGCACGGGATGAGCAGTTCTTC. Filled out from reference TRBV7-9 and TRBJ2-1, the complete variable domain reads DTGVSQNPRHKITKRGQNVTFRCDPISEHNRLYWYRQTLGQGPEFLTYFQNEAQLEKSRLLSDRFSAERPKGSFSTLEIQRTEQGDSAMYLCASSLARDEQFFGPGTRLTVL.

The chain is built from TRBV5-1 and TRBJ1-2; D remains unclear. Germline CDR1 is SGHRS and CDR2 is YFSETQ. The CDR3 has 11 amino acids. Trimming took off 5 bases at V and 4 bases at J, with 6 bases between the two ends. As DNA, the CDR3 is TGCGCCAGCAGTAACAGCTATGGCTACACCTTC. Protein sequence: CASSNSYGYTF.

The V gene is TRBV19, the J gene TRBJ1-2; tentative D call: TRBD1 (6 bases). Trimming took off 3 bases at V and 5 bases at J, with 16 bases between the two ends. Germline V gene data show CDR1 as LNHDA and CDR2 as SQIVND (reference sequence). CDR3 length equals 15 residues. CDR3 nucleotides: TGTGCCAGTAGTATGGGGGCTGCTCAGACTTATGGCTACACCTTC. Its translation is CASSMGAAQTYGYTF.

In its sample, this clone was seen once. CDR3 region: CASSSSLAGAKNIQYF. The CDR3 DNA is TGTGCCAGCAGTTCATCACTAGCGGGAGCCAAAAACATTCAGTACTTC. The chain uses TRBV2 and TRBJ2-4, with 9 bases fitting TRBD2. This CDR3 has 16 residues. V lost 5 bases, J lost 0 bases, and 5 bases stayed unmatched. Germline lookup yields CDR1 SNHLY and CDR2 FYNNEI.

J is TRBJ2-1 and V is TRBV27; no clear D gene. V was shortened by 0 bases and J by 4 bases, with 10 bases between the two germline ends. Per germline, CDR1 MNHEY and CDR2 SMNVEV (reference sequence). CDR3 length: 15 amino acids. The CDR3 coding sequence is TGTGCCAGCAGTTTATCGCGGTCGGTATACAATGAGCAGTTCTTC. Protein: CASSLSRSVYNEQFF.

This clone was seen just once. The genes are TRBV4-1 and TRBJ1-3; tentative D call: TRBD1 (5 bases). Germline CDR1 MGHRA, CDR2 YSYEKL. V was clipped by 0 bases and J by 3 bases, with 9 bases between them. This CDR3 has 15 residues. For the CDR3, the DNA is TGCGCCAGCAGCCAAGAAGCAGGGCTTGGAAACACCATATATTTT. Amino acids: CASSQEAGLGNTIYF.

The CDR3 DNA sequence: TGTGCCAGCTCACCACTGACAGCCTACGAGCAGTACTTC. It is translated as CASSPLTAYEQYF. The chain employs TRBV18 and TRBJ2-7, with D perhaps TRBD1 (5 bases). Germline values: CDR1 KGHSH, CDR2 LQKENI. This CDR3 spans 13 amino acids. Trimming pared 1 base from V and 2 bases from J, leaving 6 bases between.

This clone was counted once. The chain uses TRBV30 and TRBJ2-7; 9 bases agree with TRBD1. Trimming cost V 1 base and J 3 bases; bases outside gene matches: 13. This CDR3 contains 17 residues. The V gene's germline CDR1 is GTSNPN and CDR2 SVGIG (reference sequence). The CDR3 region is CAWSGGGRGTGYYEQYF. DNA of the CDR3: TGTGCCTGGAGTGGGGGGGGGCGAGGGACAGGGTACTACGAGCAGTACTTC.

The chain links TRBV7-3 to TRBJ2-1; 10 nucleotides agree with TRBD1. Germline CDR1 is SGHTA and CDR2 is FQGTGA. This CDR3 is 15 amino acids long. J gave up 3 bases and V 5 bases, and 4 bases lay outside the gene matches. The CDR3 coding sequence is TGTGCCAGCAGCACCGACAGGGGGCTCTACAATGAGCAGTTCTTC. It translates to CASSTDRGLYNEQFF. The whole variable domain, filled in from reference TRBV7-3 and TRBJ2-1, reads GAGVSQTPSNKVTEKGKYVELRCDPISGHTALYWYRQSLGQGPEFLIYFQGTGAADDSGLPNDRFFAVRPEGSVSTLKIQRTERGDSAVYLCASSTDRGLYNEQFFGPGTRLTVL.